These 28 T cell receptor beta chains came from one sample sequenced in a study of cytomegalovirus exposure and HLA in healthy donors. PCR amplification relied on 60 Vbeta primers (plus 13 Jbeta primers). TCRdb's copy holds only in-frame clones and misses some; the assay was immunoSEQ multiplex PCR. This sample has around 97,000 clones, with under 85% found just once. The sequencing sample was made of PBMCs. The receptors were sampled from a man aged 45 to 65 in good health and CMV-seropositive.

On this clone itself: A junction boundary mismatches the germline segment, possibly from a read error. Other nucleotide sequences from this sample produce the same CDR3. V is TRBV9 and J is TRBJ2-3; no definite D call. The CDR3 sequence is 15 residues long. Germline lookup yields CDR1 SGDLS and CDR2 YYNGEE. The CDR3 here is CASSPDIPEIDTQYF. CDR3 nucleotides: TGTGCCAGCAGCCCAGACATACCCGAAATAGATACACAGTATTTT.

The rearrangement uses TRBV5-1 and TRBJ2-3; 7 bases match TRBD2. This CDR3 spans 16 amino acids. CDR1 is SGHRS and CDR2 is YFSETQ in the germline V gene. With 3 bases clipped from V and 1 base from J, the junction kept 8 bases outside the gene matches. The CDR3 protein is CASSSTAGAGTDTQYF. The CDR3 DNA reads TGCGCCAGCAGCTCCACCGCGGGAGCGGGCACAGATACGCAGTATTTT.

This chain links TRBV7-8 with TRBJ2-5; possibly TRBD1 for D (6 bases). The J call may be wrong; the DNA end is better matched by TRBJ2-7. Germline CDR1 reads SGHVS; CDR2 reads FQNEAQ. The CDR3 totals 14 residues. The CDR3 here is CASSILRGGGEQYF. The CDR3 bases are TGTGCCAGCAGCATACTCAGGGGCGGCGGCGAGCAGTACTTC.

The chain joins TRBV5-1 to TRBJ1-1, with D possibly matching TRBD1 (6 bases). From germline, CDR1 is SGHRS and CDR2 YFSETQ. Trimming shortened V by 6 bases and J by 5 bases, and 14 bases separated the two germline ends. The CDR3 has 13 residues. The CDR3 reads CASTEQGFTEAFF. CDR3 nucleotide sequence: TGCGCCAGCACCGAACAGGGATTTACTGAAGCTTTCTTT.

The CDR3 DNA is TGTGCCAGCAGCTTAGATAGGATACTCCGGGGGGGAGCGCAAGATACGCAGTATTTT. Encoded protein: CASSLDRILRGGAQDTQYF. The chain is built from TRBV7-9 and TRBJ2-3; 8 bases fit TRBD2. V gave up 1 base and J gave up 5 bases; unmatched junction bases: 17. The CDR3 extends over 19 amino acids. The germline CDR1 and CDR2 sequences are SEHNR and FQNEAQ (reference sequence).

This chain links TRBV28 with TRBJ2-3; the match to TRBD2 covers 14 bases. The CDR3 sequence is 17 residues long. V was clipped by 4 bases and J by 3 bases; unmatched bases: 6. The germline CDR1 and CDR2 sequences are MDHEN and SYDVKM. CDR3: CASSSGLAGDGTDTQYF. CDR3 bases: TGTGCCAGCAGTTCGGGACTAGCGGGAGACGGGACAGATACGCAGTATTTT.

The chain is built from TRBV15 and TRBJ2-2; TRBD1 matches at 8 bases. V lost 3 bases and J lost 7; bases outside the gene matches: 7. The CDR3 runs 15 residues. Germline CDR1 is LNHNV and CDR2 is YYDKDF (reference sequence). CDR3 nucleotide sequence: TGTGCCACCAGCAGTTTCAGGGGGCCGGACGGGGAGCTGTTTTTT. It is translated as CATSSFRGPDGELFF.

A single count supports this clone. The chain uses TRBV15 and TRBJ2-7, with TRBD2 matching 9 bases. CDR1 and CDR2 from the germline V gene are LNHNV and YYDKDF (reference sequence). J gave up 3 bases and V 1 base, and 4 bases lay outside the gene matches. The CDR3 length is 15 residues. Here the CDR3 DNA reads TGTGCCACCAGCAGAGGGGCTAGCGGGAACTACGAGCAGTACTTC. Amino acid sequence: CATSRGASGNYEQYF.

This clone appeared a single time. This chain joins TRBV6-6 and TRBJ2-3; TRBD1 aligns across 9 bases. V was clipped by 4 bases and J by 4 bases; unmatched bases: 9. This CDR3 is built from 16 residues. Germline CDR1 reads MNHNY; CDR2 reads SVGAGI (reference sequence). The CDR3 sequence is CASSSHTGGDADTQYF. For the CDR3, the DNA is TGTGCCAGCAGTTCGCACACAGGGGGCGACGCAGATACGCAGTATTTT.

In this sample, this clone turned up a few times. V and J are TRBV7-9 and TRBJ2-5; unclear D gene. Near its end, the DNA agrees better with TRBJ2-7, so the J call may be wrong. Germline CDR1 reads SEHNR; CDR2 reads FQNEAQ (reference sequence). The CDR3 spans 14 residues. The CDR3 sequence is CASSLVYPYSEQYF. CDR3 in DNA: TGTGCCAGCAGCTTAGTTTACCCCTACTCCGAGCAGTACTTC.

V usage is TRBV6-5 and J usage is TRBJ2-7, with D maybe TRBD2 (5 bases). Germline CDR1 and CDR2: MNHEY and SVGAGI. The germline V and J ends were trimmed by 0 bases and 3 bases, with 12 bases remaining between them. This CDR3 region has 15 residues. This chain's CDR3 is CASSYSRGYGYEQYF. The CDR3 DNA follows: TGTGCCAGCAGTTACTCCAGAGGGTATGGCTACGAGCAGTACTTC.

The rearrangement uses TRBV6-5 and TRBJ2-1; 9 positions agree with TRBD1. The ends lost 5 bases at V and 9 bases at J; junction bases unmatched: 11. Germline CDR1 reads MNHEY; CDR2 reads SVGAGI. CDR3 length equals 15 residues. The CDR3 reads CASSRSPGQGSEQFF. Here the CDR3 DNA reads TGTGCCAGCAGTCGGTCCCCGGGACAGGGTTCTGAGCAGTTCTTC.

The chain recombines TRBV15 with TRBJ2-7, with D possibly being TRBD1 (5 bases). Trimming took off 5 bases at V and 7 bases at J, with 12 bases between the two ends. The CDR3 sequence is 12 residues long. The germline V gene has CDR1 LNHNV and CDR2 YYDKDF (reference sequence). The CDR3 DNA reads TGTGCCACCAGCGCTCAGGGTGAAGAGCAGTACTTC. Protein: CATSAQGEEQYF.

The chain uses TRBV10-3 and TRBJ2-5, with TRBD1 matching over 12 bases. The V and J ends lost 0 bases and 4 bases, in that order; junction bases with no gene match: 3. The length of the CDR3 is 16 residues. Germline V gives CDR1 ENHRY, CDR2 SYGVKD. In DNA form, the CDR3 reads TGTGCCATCAGTGAGTCCGGGACAGGGGGCGCAGAGACCCAGTACTTC. Encoded protein: CAISESGTGGAETQYF.

In its sample, this clone was seen once. The chain employs TRBV18 and TRBJ2-3, with D possibly being TRBD2 (6 bases). In germline, CDR1 is KGHSH, CDR2 LQKENI. V lost 4 bases and J 0 bases, leaving 11 bases between the germline ends. The CDR3 contains 15 residues. The CDR3 reads CASSRSGGSTDTQYF. CDR3 DNA sequence: TGTGCCAGCTCACGATCCGGGGGTAGCACAGATACGCAGTATTTT.

The chain employs TRBV5-1 and TRBJ2-5; 10 bases align to TRBD2. The J call is in doubt because the DNA end fits TRBJ2-7 better. Germline lookup yields CDR1 SGHRS and CDR2 YFSETQ. The CDR3 is made up of 18 amino acids. The DNA of the CDR3 is TGCGCCAGCAGCTCCGTTTCCGGGACTAGCGCTCCGACCTACGAGCAGTACTTC. This translates into CASSSVSGTSAPTYEQYF.

The V and J genes are TRBV11-2 and TRBJ2-2, with 8 bases fitting TRBD2. The CDR3 extends over 16 amino acids. Germline V lookup: CDR1 SGHAT, CDR2 FQNNGV. V shed 5 bases, J shed 6 bases, and the junction held 11 bases outside the gene matches. For the CDR3, the DNA is TGTGCCAGCAGCCGGTCCGCGGGAGGTGGGGCCGGGGAGCTGTTTTTT. It is translated as CASSRSAGGGAGELFF.

The sample holds one count of this clone. The rearrangement uses TRBV28 and TRBJ2-7, with TRBD1 identical over 8 bases. CDR3 length: 15 amino acids. With V trimmed by 3 bases and J by 9 bases, 13 bases remained unmatched. Germline assignment: CDR1 MDHEN and CDR2 SYDVKM. The CDR3 DNA sequence: TGTGCCAGCAGTTTTAGGGGGACAGGACTAACGGCGCAGTACTTC. Translated: CASSFRGTGLTAQYF. The full variable domain, rest sourced from reference TRBV28 and TRBJ2-7, is DVKVTQSSRYLVKRTGEKVFLECVQDMDHENMFWYRQDPGLGLRLIYFSYDVKMKEKGDIPEGYSVSREKKERFSLILESASTNQTSMYLCASSFRGTGLTAQYFGPGTRLTVT.

To note about this clone: Compared with germline, one end of the junction differs, possibly owing to a read error. At the DNA level, this CDR3 is encoded by other sequences in the same sample as well. The rearrangement joins TRBV10-2 to TRBJ2-7; 9 nucleotides align to TRBD1. CDR3 length: 15 residues. CDR1 and CDR2 from the germline V gene are WSHSY and SAAADI. CDR3 nucleotide sequence: TGTGCCAGCAGTGAGGTGGGACAGGGTGTCTACGAGCAGTACTTC. Its protein product is CASSEVGQGVYEQYF.

The V gene is TRBV7-3, the J gene TRBJ2-3; tentative D call: TRBD1 (6 bases). CDR1 and CDR2 from the germline V gene are SGHTA and FQGTGA. V shed 4 bases and J shed 5 bases, with 16 bases lying between them. The CDR3 contains 15 residues. The CDR3, as DNA: TGTGCCAGCAGCTCGCACCCCCAGGGGTTAGATACGCAGTATTTT. It translates to CASSSHPQGLDTQYF.

This rearrangement joins TRBV6-6 to TRBJ2-7; 15 bases are shared with TRBD2. The germline V gene encodes CDR1 MNHNY and CDR2 SVGAGI (reference sequence). V shed 8 bases, J shed 1 base, and the junction held 6 bases outside the gene matches. The CDR3 spans 16 residues. CDR3 residues: CASEGLAGGFSYEQYF. The DNA for the CDR3 is TGTGCCAGCGAGGGACTAGCGGGAGGTTTTTCCTACGAGCAGTACTTC.

This chain links TRBV7-2 with TRBJ2-5; no clear D gene. This CDR3 spans 14 amino acids. With 4 bases removed from V and 2 bases from J, the gap between germline ends came to 11 bases. From germline, CDR1 is SGHTA and CDR2 FQGNSA. The CDR3 DNA reads as TGTGCCAGCAGCTCGATGGGCACTCAAGAGACCCAGTACTTC. Residues: CASSSMGTQETQYF.

The rearrangement joins TRBV28 to TRBJ2-7; D may be TRBD1 (5 bases). Germline assignment: CDR1 MDHEN and CDR2 SYDVKM. The CDR3 covers 14 residues. V lost 4 bases, J lost 3 bases, and 13 bases lay in between. CDR3 bases: TGTGCCAGCAGTTATCCACAGGCCTTCTACGAGCAGTACTTC. Translated, it gives CASSYPQAFYEQYF.

V usage is TRBV19 and J usage is TRBJ1-5; D gene unclear. The ends were cut back, 7 bases at V and 2 bases at J, with 18 bases in the middle. The germline CDR1 and CDR2 sequences are LNHDA and SQIVND (reference sequence). The CDR3 is 16 residues long. The CDR3 sequence: CASTPSPLGGNQPQHF. CDR3 DNA sequence: TGTGCCAGTACCCCTAGCCCTCTGGGAGGCAATCAGCCCCAGCATTTT.

The V and J genes are TRBV7-8 and TRBJ2-5, with 7 bases aligning to TRBD1. The CDR3 has 17 residues. Germline loops: CDR1 SGHVS, CDR2 FQNEAQ. The V segment lost 0 bases and the J segment 8 bases; nucleotides outside the gene matches: 15. CDR3 nucleotides: TGTGCCAGCAGCTTAGCGCCCCGGACAGGAGCCCTGGAAACCCAGTACTTC. This encodes CASSLAPRTGALETQYF.

V and J are TRBV28 and TRBJ2-1, with 9 bases matching TRBD1. The CDR3 covers 15 residues. V trimming: 7 bases; J trimming: 4 bases; junction bases outside the gene matches: 8. The germline V gene has CDR1 MDHEN and CDR2 SYDVKM. The CDR3 sequence is CASIPGTGSYNEQFF. In DNA form, the CDR3 reads TGTGCCAGCATTCCTGGGACAGGGTCATACAATGAGCAGTTCTTC.

This chain uses TRBV9 with TRBJ2-1; 9 nucleotides align to TRBD2. J was trimmed by 3 bases and V by 0 bases; bases with no gene match: 7. The CDR3 is 17 amino acids. In germline, CDR1 is SGDLS, CDR2 YYNGEE. The CDR3 spells CASSVDGLAGRYNEQFF. The CDR3 DNA reads TGTGCCAGCAGCGTAGATGGGCTAGCGGGGCGCTACAATGAGCAGTTCTTC.

The chain joins TRBV19 to TRBJ2-1; D is possibly TRBD1 (6 bases). CDR3 length: 13 residues. Germline CDR1 is LNHDA and CDR2 is SQIVND (reference sequence). The ends were cut back, 7 bases at V and 3 bases at J, with 10 bases in the middle. In DNA form, the CDR3 reads TGTGCCAGTAATCAGGGGAACTACAATGAGCAGTTCTTC. Translation gives CASNQGNYNEQFF.